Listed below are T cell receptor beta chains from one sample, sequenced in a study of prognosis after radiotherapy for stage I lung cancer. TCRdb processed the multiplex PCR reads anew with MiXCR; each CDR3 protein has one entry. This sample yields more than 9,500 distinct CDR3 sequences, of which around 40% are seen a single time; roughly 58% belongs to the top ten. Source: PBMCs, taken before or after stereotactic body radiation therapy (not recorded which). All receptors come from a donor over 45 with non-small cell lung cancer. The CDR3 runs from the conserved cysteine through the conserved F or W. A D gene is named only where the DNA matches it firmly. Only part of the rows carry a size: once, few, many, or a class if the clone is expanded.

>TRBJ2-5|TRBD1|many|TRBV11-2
CASRGTGQETQYF
TGTGCCAGCAGGGGGACAGGCCAAGAGACCCAGTACTTC
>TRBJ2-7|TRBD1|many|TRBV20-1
CSAGAGQGEYEQYF
TGCAGTGCTGGGGCCGGACAGGGGGAATACGAGCAGTACTTC
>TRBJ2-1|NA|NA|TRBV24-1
CATMGGGYNEQFF
TGTGCCACCATGGGGGGTGGTTACAATGAGCAGTTCTTC
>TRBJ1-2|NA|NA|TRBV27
CASSYGGDYYGYTF
TGTGCCAGCAGTTACGGGGGCGATTACTATGGCTACACCTTC
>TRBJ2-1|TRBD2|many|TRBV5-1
CASSRTSGYNEQFF
TGCGCCAGCAGCCGGACTAGCGGCTACAATGAGCAGTTCTTC
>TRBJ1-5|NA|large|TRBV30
CAWSVKTPRSNQPQHF
TGTGCCTGGAGTGTAAAGACCCCGAGGAGCAATCAGCCCCAGCATTTT
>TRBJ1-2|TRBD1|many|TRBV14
CASRGQPWAGYTF
TGTGCCAGCAGGGGACAGCCCTGGGCCGGCTACACCTTC
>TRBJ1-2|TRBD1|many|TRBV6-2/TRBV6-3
CASRMDRIYGYTF
TGTGCCAGCAGGATGGACAGGATCTATGGCTACACCTTC
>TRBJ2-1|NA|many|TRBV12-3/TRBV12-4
CASLLGGKGYNEQFF
TGTGCCAGCTTGTTGGGCGGGAAGGGCTACAATGAGCAGTTCTTC
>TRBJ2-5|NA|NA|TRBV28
CASTSPEQETQYF
TGTGCCAGCACCTCACCGGAACAAGAGACCCAGTACTTC
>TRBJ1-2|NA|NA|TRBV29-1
CSVEDDLGASSYGDTF
TGCAGCGTTGAAGATGATCTTGGGGCCTCCTCATATGGCGACACTTTC
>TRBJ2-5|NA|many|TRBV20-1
CSAGPRETQYF
TGCAGTGCAGGACCGAGAGAGACCCAGTACTTC
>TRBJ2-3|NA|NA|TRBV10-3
CAISEFIHGTDTQYF
TGTGCCATCAGTGAGTTCATACACGGCACAGATACGCAGTATTTT
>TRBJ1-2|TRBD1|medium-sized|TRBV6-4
CASTSDRGPSRYGYTF
TGTGCCAGCACCTCGGACAGGGGGCCCTCTAGGTATGGCTACACCTTC
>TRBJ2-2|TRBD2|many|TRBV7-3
CASSRTSVNTGELFF
TGTGCCAGCAGCAGGACTAGCGTGAACACCGGGGAGCTGTTTTTT
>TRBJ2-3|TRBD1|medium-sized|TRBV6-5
CASSSPDRQDTQYF
TGTGCCAGCAGTTCCCCGGACAGGCAAGATACGCAGTATTTT
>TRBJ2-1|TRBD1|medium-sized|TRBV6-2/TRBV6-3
CASSYSGTGTNEQFF
TGTGCCAGCAGTTACTCTGGGACAGGGACCAATGAGCAGTTCTTC
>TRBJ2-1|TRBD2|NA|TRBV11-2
CDSSSGTSRYNEQFF
TGTGACAGCAGCTCCGGGACTAGTCGATACAATGAGCAGTTCTTC
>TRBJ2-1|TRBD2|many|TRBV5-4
CASSAGGGAGVFDEQFF
TGTGCCAGCAGCGCTGGCGGGGGAGCGGGAGTTTTCGATGAGCAGTTCTTC
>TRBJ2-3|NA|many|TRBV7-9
CASSLLERVGSTDTQYF
TGTGCCAGCAGCTTACTCGAACGGGTGGGGAGCACAGATACGCAGTATTTT
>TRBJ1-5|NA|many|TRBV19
CGSGVGNQPQHF
TGTGGCAGTGGGGTTGGCAATCAGCCCCAGCATTTT
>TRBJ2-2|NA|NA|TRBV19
CASSLNGGGGELFF
TGTGCCAGTAGCCTGAACGGGGGTGGCGGGGAGCTGTTTTTT